The 27 T cell receptor beta chains presented below share a single source sample, sequenced in a study of blood T cell repertoires in COVID-19. Generated by immunoSEQ multiplex PCR, the TCRdb table keeps only in-frame clones and is missing some. The sample lists around 220,000 clones, around nine tenths occurring once. Sequencing was carried out using peripheral blood. These receptors all stem from a woman aged 35 to 49 who had recovered from COVID-19.

This sequence joins TRBV15 and TRBJ2-1; tentatively, D is TRBD1 (6 bases). The CDR3 contains 13 residues. Germline V gene data show CDR1 as LNHNV and CDR2 as YYDKDF (reference sequence). V was trimmed by 3 bases and J by 9 bases, leaving 12 bases between them. CDR3: CATSRSQGLEQFF. CDR3 nucleotides: TGTGCCACCAGCAGGTCGCAGGGGCTTGAGCAGTTCTTC.

The rearrangement uses TRBV28 and TRBJ2-3; 8 positions match TRBD2. Trimming cost V 7 bases and J 10 bases; bases outside gene matches: 22. Germline V gene sequence: CDR1 MDHEN, CDR2 SYDVKM. The CDR3 length is 17 residues. CDR3 sequence: CASTSISTRGGWGPQYF. The CDR3, as DNA: TGTGCCAGCACTTCCATTTCTACTCGCGGGGGGTGGGGGCCGCAGTATTTT.

The chain recombines TRBV4-2 with TRBJ2-6, with D unclear. The CDR3 totals 16 residues. The V gene's germline CDR1 is LGHNA and CDR2 YNFKEQ. Trimming took 0 bases from V and 3 from J, leaving 9 bases between them. The DNA of the CDR3 is TGTGCCAGCAGCCAAGAGTCCTGGCATGGGGCCAACGTCCTGACTTTC. Translating it yields CASSQESWHGANVLTF.

In its sample, this clone was seen once. The V call is TRBV28, the J call TRBJ2-1; TRBD2 matches at 8 bases. The V segment lost 8 bases and the J segment 6 bases; nucleotides outside the gene matches: 6. Germline loops: CDR1 MDHEN, CDR2 SYDVKM. CDR3 length: 13 residues. The CDR3 sequence: CASGRGGLNEQFF. In nucleotides, the CDR3 is TGTGCCAGCGGACGGGGGGGGCTCAATGAGCAGTTCTTC.

This chain uses TRBV6-5 with TRBJ1-5, with a weak D call TRBD1 (5 bases). With 6 bases removed from V and 1 base from J, the gap between germline ends came to 7 bases. The length of the CDR3 is 13 residues. Germline V lookup: CDR1 MNHEY, CDR2 SVGAGI. In DNA, the CDR3 is TGTGCCAGCAGGGACACAAGCAATCAGCCCCAGCATTTT. Its protein is CASRDTSNQPQHF.

This chain connects TRBV6-4 to TRBJ2-1; 7 nucleotides match TRBD1. Germline V gene data show CDR1 as MRHNA and CDR2 as SNTAGT. V lost 2 bases to trimming and J lost 9 bases; unmatched junction nucleotides: 10. CDR3 length: 15 residues. CDR3 nucleotide sequence: TGTGCCAGCAGTGACAGCCTTACAGGGGCGGGTGAGCAGTTCTTC. Amino acids: CASSDSLTGAGEQFF.

The chain joins TRBV6-4 to TRBJ2-1, with 11 bases matching TRBD2. The CDR3 sequence is 15 residues long. Per the germline V gene, CDR1 is MRHNA and CDR2 is SNTAGT. V trimming: 3 bases; J trimming: 4 bases; junction bases outside the gene matches: 2. The DNA of the CDR3 is TGTGCCAGCAGTGAAGTAGCGGGGGGGTACAATGAGCAGTTCTTC. Its protein is CASSEVAGGYNEQFF.

The V and J genes are TRBV28 and TRBJ2-2; D is unresolved. V was pared by 8 bases and J by 3 bases, with 10 bases between. The CDR3 loop spans 13 amino acids. The germline V gene has CDR1 MDHEN and CDR2 SYDVKM. The DNA for the CDR3 is TGTGCCAGCCGCTTATTAGACACCGGGGAGCTGTTTTTT. It encodes CASRLLDTGELFF.

This clone came up once. The chain links TRBV19 to TRBJ1-5, with D unresolved. Looked up from germline, CDR1 is LNHDA and CDR2 is SQIVND (reference sequence). The V end was cut by 7 bases, the J end by 0 bases, with 7 bases between. CDR3 length equals 13 residues. CDR3 in DNA: TGTGCCAGTACGGGGATTAGCAATCAGCCCCAGCATTTT. It translates to CASTGISNQPQHF.

The sample holds a few counts of this clone. The chain joins TRBV5-4 to TRBJ1-1; the D gene is possibly TRBD1 (5 bases). CDR1 and CDR2 from the germline V gene are SGHNT and YYREEE (reference sequence). There are 13 residues in the CDR3. V gave up 3 bases and J gave up 1 base, with 7 bases separating them. CDR3 in DNA: TGTGCCAGCAGCTCCAGGGAGAACACTGAAGCTTTCTTT. Translating it yields CASSSRENTEAFF.

The J gene is TRBJ2-2, the V gene TRBV24-1; TRBD1 matches at 11 bases. Trimming removed 0 bases from V and 3 bases from J; junction bases left unmatched: 2. CDR1 KGHDR and CDR2 SFDVKD come from the germline V gene. The CDR3 sequence is 17 residues long. In nucleotides, the CDR3 is TGTGCCACCAGTGATTTGGGGGGACAGGGGGACACCGGGGAGCTGTTTTTT. It yields the protein CATSDLGGQGDTGELFF.

J is TRBJ2-7 and V is TRBV24-1, with D possibly being TRBD1 (5 bases). The V end lost 4 bases, the J end lost 1 base, and 10 bases lay between the germline ends. The CDR3 runs to 14 residues. CDR1 is KGHDR and CDR2 is SFDVKD in the germline V gene. The CDR3: CATSESRDSYEQYF. In nucleotides, the CDR3 is TGTGCCACCAGTGAAAGCAGGGATTCCTACGAGCAGTACTTC.

There are a few counts of this clone. The rearrangement uses TRBV11-2 and TRBJ2-3; D may be TRBD1 (5 bases). The CDR3 length is 16 residues. The germline V gene has CDR1 SGHAT and CDR2 FQNNGV. V was pared by 2 bases and J by 3 bases, with 15 bases between. The CDR3 sequence: CASSLRGSGLTDTQYF. Here the CDR3 DNA reads TGTGCCAGCAGCTTAAGGGGTTCAGGGTTGACAGATACGCAGTATTTT.

V is TRBV27 and J is TRBJ2-7; 8 bases are shared with TRBD1. V lost 7 bases and J lost 0; bases outside the gene matches: 8. Germline CDR1 MNHEY, CDR2 SMNVEV (reference sequence). The CDR3 is 15 residues long. The CDR3 DNA reads as TGTGCCAGCAAGTCAGGGGGCGGAGGCTCCTACGAGCAGTACTTC. Encoded protein: CASKSGGGGSYEQYF.

In regard to this clone: Additional DNA sequences in this sample encode the identical CDR3. The chain uses TRBV7-9 and TRBJ2-6; 7 nucleotides line up with TRBD1. The CDR3 runs to 17 residues. J lost 0 bases, V lost 6 bases, and 8 bases had no gene match. The germline V gene encodes CDR1 SEHNR and CDR2 FQNEAQ (reference sequence). The CDR3 coding sequence is TGTGCCAGCAGTCCCACAGGGGCCAACTCTGGGGCCAACGTCCTGACTTTC. It is translated as CASSPTGANSGANVLTF.

The chain uses TRBV19 and TRBJ1-5; 7 positions match TRBD1. CDR3 length equals 18 residues. The V gene's germline CDR1 is LNHDA and CDR2 SQIVND (reference sequence). The junction had 14 bases not matched to a gene; V was cut back by 6 bases and J by 0 bases. CDR3 bases: TGTGCCAGTAGCTTGACAGGGACATTTATCATTAGCAATCAGCCCCAGCATTTT. It translates to CASSLTGTFIISNQPQHF.

J is TRBJ2-1 and V is TRBV27; 7 bases align to TRBD2. This CDR3 spans 15 amino acids. Per germline, CDR1 MNHEY and CDR2 SMNVEV (reference sequence). V shed 3 bases, J shed 5 bases, and the junction held 7 bases outside the gene matches. Here the CDR3 reads CASSLRLAVNNEQFF. The CDR3 DNA reads as TGTGCCAGCAGTTTGAGGCTAGCGGTAAACAATGAGCAGTTCTTC.

V usage is TRBV6-5 and J usage is TRBJ2-1; TRBD2 agrees at 8 bases. The germline V gene has CDR1 MNHEY and CDR2 SVGAGI. The trim removed 2 bases at V and 7 bases at J, leaving 4 bases unmatched. CDR3 length: 14 amino acids. CDR3 nucleotide sequence: TGTGCCAGCAGTTACCGGGAGGGTCGGAATGAGCAGTTCTTC. Amino acids: CASSYREGRNEQFF.

In its sample, this clone was seen once. The chain couples TRBV4-2 to TRBJ1-4; the D is unclear. In germline, CDR1 is LGHNA, CDR2 YNFKEQ. V dropped 2 bases and J dropped 0 bases, with 13 bases sitting between them. This CDR3 has 17 residues. CDR3 DNA sequence: TGTGCCAGCAGCCAACCCGGGAGTAGCTCAACTAATGAAAAACTGTTTTTT. Translated, it gives CASSQPGSSSTNEKLFF.

The chain carries TRBV4-3 and TRBJ2-1, with 10 positions matching TRBD2. Germline lookup yields CDR1 LGHNA and CDR2 YSLEER. V dropped 4 bases and J dropped 13; count of bases not matched to a gene: 7. There are 13 residues in the CDR3. CDR3 DNA: TGCGCCAGCAGCCCGAATAGCGGGAGGCGACAGTTCTTC. This sequence encodes CASSPNSGRRQFF.

This sequence joins TRBV19 and TRBJ1-5; 9 nucleotides match TRBD1. V shed 5 bases, J shed 3 bases, and the junction held 8 bases outside the gene matches. The CDR3 totals 16 residues. In germline, CDR1 is LNHDA, CDR2 SQIVND (reference sequence). The CDR3 spells CASSSRTGANNQPQHF. The DNA for the CDR3 is TGTGCCAGTAGTTCTCGGACAGGGGCGAACAATCAGCCCCAGCATTTT.

The chain has TRBV9 and TRBJ1-2; 9 positions match TRBD1. Losses at the gene ends were 6 bases for V and 2 bases for J; bases not matched to a gene: 5. The CDR3 is 14 amino acids. The germline gives CDR1 SGDLS, CDR2 YYNGEE. As DNA, the CDR3 is TGTGCCAGCACCCCCGGACAGGGGAACTATGGCTACACCTTC. This codes for CASTPGQGNYGYTF.

CDR3 DNA: TGTGCCAGCAGCTTGAGGGACAAATACTACGAGCAGTACTTC. Amino acids: CASSLRDKYYEQYF. The chain carries TRBV7-2 and TRBJ2-7; a weak D match, TRBD1 (6 bases). V lost 3 bases and J 3 bases, leaving 12 bases between the germline ends. The CDR3 is 14 residues long. Germline V gene data show CDR1 as SGHTA and CDR2 as FQGNSA.

This rearrangement joins TRBV27 to TRBJ2-2, with D unresolved. V lost 5 bases and J 0 bases, leaving 10 bases between the germline ends. CDR3 length: 15 amino acids. CDR1 is MNHEY, CDR2 SMNVEV, per germline (reference sequence). The CDR3 nucleotides read TGTGCCAGCAGTCCCCTCACAGCGAACACCGGGGAGCTGTTTTTT. It is translated as CASSPLTANTGELFF.

This chain links TRBV6-2 or TRBV6-3 with TRBJ1-2; no reliable D call. Germline V CDR1 and CDR2: MNHEY, SVGEGT. The CDR3 is made up of 16 amino acids. V was cut by 6 bases and J by 6 bases, with 23 bases left in between. The CDR3 DNA is TGTGCCAGCAGCCCCGCCGCTACCTCAACTTATGATGGCTACACCTTC. Residues: CASSPAATSTYDGYTF.

The chain joins TRBV7-9 to TRBJ1-5, with 9 bases identical to TRBD1. From germline, CDR1 is SEHNR and CDR2 FQNEAQ (reference sequence). J was trimmed by 2 bases and V by 11 bases; bases with no gene match: 4. The CDR3 runs 13 residues. In nucleotides, the CDR3 is TGTGCCGGACAGGGGCAAGGCAATCAGCCCCAGCATTTT. Amino acids: CAGQGQGNQPQHF.

V and J are TRBV5-4 and TRBJ1-3; possible D gene TRBD1, 5 bases. This CDR3 comprises 14 residues. V was clipped by 0 bases and J by 4 bases, with 8 bases between them. Germline CDR1 is SGHNT and CDR2 is YYREEE (reference sequence). In DNA form, the CDR3 reads TGTGCCAGCAGCTTGGGACAGCAGGGAAACACCATATATTTT. This sequence encodes CASSLGQQGNTIYF.